This TCR beta chain was sequenced for a study of early T cells in non-severe SARS-CoV-2 infection. Study-level background: Sequenced material consisted of bulk RNA (from unsorted whole blood), and chains were unpaired.

This clonotype turned up a few times. Its target is not known. Germline values: CDR1 ENHRY, CDR2 SYGVKD. The CDR3 consists of 16 residues. Trimming took 6 bases from V and 6 from J; bases not matched to a gene: 13. Study conclusions and caveats: Anti-spike CD8 responses were favored in VDJdb matching, and private and CD4 specificities were missed.

Attached unique molecular identifiers marked individual cDNA molecules. TCRdb redid the calling of the 5' RACE reads with MiXCR, one entry per CDR3 protein. The sample records 100,000 to 150,000 distinct CDR3 sequences, under 15% being singletons. Sequenced input: whole blood. This chain joins TRBV10-3 and TRBJ2-2; 7 positions agree with TRBD1. The clonotype originates from an adult who was a healthcare worker with PCR-confirmed SARS-CoV-2 infection or an uninfected control (not recorded which). CDR3 loop: CAIRAHRGEKAGELFF. The DNA for the CDR3 is TGTGCCATCAGAGCCCACAGGGGAGAGAAGGCCGGGGAGCTGTTTTTT.